The source of this TCR beta chain is a study of OX40 agonist ivuxolimab in advanced cancers. Study in general: Given to patients was ivuxolimab, an agonistic anti-OX40 (CD134) antibody.

The V end was cut by 2 bases, the J end by 3 bases, with 8 bases between. The germline V gene has CDR1 SGDLS and CDR2 YYNGEE. The CDR3 contains 13 residues. Study-wide points: There was clonal expansion of CD4+ and CD8+ blood T cells by week 6 at 0.1 to 3.0 mg/kg. Clonal expansion was among the lowest in partial responders at 0.1-3.0 mg/kg, especially CD8+.

A note on this clone: The antigen remains undetermined.

TCRdb's table, derived via immunoSEQ multiplex PCR, lists solely in-frame clones and lacks some. The sample lists 50,000 or so clones; just under 95% were seen once. The sample here was CD4+ or CD8+ T cells sorted from blood, taken in a trial of the OX40 agonist ivuxolimab. This clonotype was sampled from an adult with an advanced solid tumor such as melanoma, head and neck, liver or kidney cancer. This chain uses TRBV9 with TRBJ1-2; D unclear. CDR3 DNA sequence: TGTGCCAGCAGCGTTGGGCCGGACTATGGCTACACCTTC. This gives the protein CASSVGPDYGYTF.